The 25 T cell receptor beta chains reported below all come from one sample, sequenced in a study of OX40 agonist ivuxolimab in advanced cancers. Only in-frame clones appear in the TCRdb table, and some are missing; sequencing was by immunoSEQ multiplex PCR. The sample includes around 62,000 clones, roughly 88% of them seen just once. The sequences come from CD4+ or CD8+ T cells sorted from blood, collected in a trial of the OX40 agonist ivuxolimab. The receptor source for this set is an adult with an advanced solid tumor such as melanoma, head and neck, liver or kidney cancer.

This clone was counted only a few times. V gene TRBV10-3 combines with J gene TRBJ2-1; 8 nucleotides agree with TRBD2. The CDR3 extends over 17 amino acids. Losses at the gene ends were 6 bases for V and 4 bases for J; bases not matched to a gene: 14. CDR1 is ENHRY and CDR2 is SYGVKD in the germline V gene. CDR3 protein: CAISKGGTGGLYNEQFF. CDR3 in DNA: TGTGCCATCAGCAAGGGTGGTACGGGAGGGTTATACAATGAGCAGTTCTTC.

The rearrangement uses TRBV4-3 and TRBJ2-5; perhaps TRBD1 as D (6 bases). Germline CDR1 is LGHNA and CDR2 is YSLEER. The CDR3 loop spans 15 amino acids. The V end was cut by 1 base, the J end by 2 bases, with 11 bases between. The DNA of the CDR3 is TGCGCCAGCAGCCAAGGTCCGGGACATCAAGAGACCCAGTACTTC. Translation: CASSQGPGHQETQYF.

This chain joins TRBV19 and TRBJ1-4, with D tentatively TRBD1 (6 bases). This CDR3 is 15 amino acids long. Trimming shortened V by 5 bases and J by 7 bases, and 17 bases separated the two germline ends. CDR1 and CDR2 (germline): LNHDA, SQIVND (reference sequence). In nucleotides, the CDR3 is TGTGCCAGTAGTCCAGGGGTTGAGCCGGGTGAAAAACTGTTTTTT. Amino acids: CASSPGVEPGEKLFF.

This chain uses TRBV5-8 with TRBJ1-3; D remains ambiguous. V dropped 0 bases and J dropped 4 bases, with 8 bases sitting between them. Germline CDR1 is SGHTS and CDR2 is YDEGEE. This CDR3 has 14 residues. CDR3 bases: TGTGCCAGCAGCTTGGGGAATCTCGGAAACACCATATATTTT. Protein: CASSLGNLGNTIYF. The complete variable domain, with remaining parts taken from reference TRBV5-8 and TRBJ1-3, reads EAGVTQSPTHLIKTRGQQATLRCSPISGHTSVYWYQQALGLGLQFLLWYDEGEERNRGNFPPRFSGRQFPNYSSELNVNALELEDSALYLCASSLGNLGNTIYFGEGSWLTVV.

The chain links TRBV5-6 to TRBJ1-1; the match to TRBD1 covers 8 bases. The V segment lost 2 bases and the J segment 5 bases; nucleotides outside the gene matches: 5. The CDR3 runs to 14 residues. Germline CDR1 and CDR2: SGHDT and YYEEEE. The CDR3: CASSLTGGETEAFF. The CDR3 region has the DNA TGTGCCAGCAGCTTAACAGGGGGGGAAACTGAAGCTTTCTTT.

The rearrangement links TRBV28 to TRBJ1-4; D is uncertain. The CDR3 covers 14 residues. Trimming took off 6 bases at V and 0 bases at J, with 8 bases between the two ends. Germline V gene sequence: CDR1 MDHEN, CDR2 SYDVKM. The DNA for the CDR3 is TGTGCCAGCAGACCAGCCCCAACTAATGAAAAACTGTTTTTT. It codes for CASRPAPTNEKLFF.

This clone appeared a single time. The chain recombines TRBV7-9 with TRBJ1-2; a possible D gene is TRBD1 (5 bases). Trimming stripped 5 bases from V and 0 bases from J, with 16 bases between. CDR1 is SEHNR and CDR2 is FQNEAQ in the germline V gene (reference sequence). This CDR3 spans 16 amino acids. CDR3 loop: CASSPLPGLANYGYTF. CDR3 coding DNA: TGTGCCAGCAGCCCTCTCCCAGGGTTAGCTAACTATGGCTACACCTTC.

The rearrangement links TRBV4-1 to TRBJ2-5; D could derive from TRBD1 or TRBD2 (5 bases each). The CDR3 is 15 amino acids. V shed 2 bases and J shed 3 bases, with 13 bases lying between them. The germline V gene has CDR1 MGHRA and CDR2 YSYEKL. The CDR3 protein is CASSQTREREETQYF. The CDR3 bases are TGCGCCAGCAGCCAAACCAGGGAGCGTGAAGAGACCCAGTACTTC.

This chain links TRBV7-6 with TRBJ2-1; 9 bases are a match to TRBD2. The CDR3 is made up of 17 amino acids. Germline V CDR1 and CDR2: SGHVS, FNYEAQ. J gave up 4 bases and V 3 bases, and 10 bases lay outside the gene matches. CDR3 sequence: CASSFRVPSGEYNEQFF. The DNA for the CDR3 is TGTGCCAGCAGCTTCCGAGTCCCTAGCGGGGAGTACAATGAGCAGTTCTTC.

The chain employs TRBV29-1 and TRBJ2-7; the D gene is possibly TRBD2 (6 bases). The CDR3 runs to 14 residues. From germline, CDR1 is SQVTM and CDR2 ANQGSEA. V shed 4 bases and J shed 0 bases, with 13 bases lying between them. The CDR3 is CSVGTGESSYEQYF. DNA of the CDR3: TGCAGCGTTGGAACGGGGGAGAGCTCCTACGAGCAGTACTTC.

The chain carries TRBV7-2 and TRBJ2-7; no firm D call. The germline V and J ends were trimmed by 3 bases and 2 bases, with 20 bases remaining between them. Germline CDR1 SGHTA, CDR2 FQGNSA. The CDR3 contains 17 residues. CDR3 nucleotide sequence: TGTGCCAGCAGCTTGCGTCCCGGAAGGGTACTCGCCTACGAGCAGTACTTC. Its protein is CASSLRPGRVLAYEQYF.

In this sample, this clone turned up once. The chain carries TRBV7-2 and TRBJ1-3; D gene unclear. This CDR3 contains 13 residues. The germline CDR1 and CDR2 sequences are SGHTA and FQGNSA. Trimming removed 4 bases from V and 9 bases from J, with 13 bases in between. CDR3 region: CASSSEIRGTIYF. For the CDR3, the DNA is TGTGCCAGCAGCTCGGAGATACGTGGCACCATATATTTT. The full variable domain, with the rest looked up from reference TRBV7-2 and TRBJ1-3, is GAGVSQSPSNKVTEKGKDVELRCDPISGHTALYWYRQSLGQGLEFLIYFQGNSAPDKSGLPSDRFSAERTGGSVSTLTIQRTQQEDSAVYLCASSSEIRGTIYFGEGSWLTVV.

CDR3 sequence reads: CASSPEDRAYYGYTF. The CDR3 DNA reads as TGTGCCAGCAGCCCAGAGGACAGGGCCTACTATGGCTACACCTTC. V and J are TRBV7-2 and TRBJ1-2; 8 bases are shared with TRBD1. The ends lost 5 bases at V and 3 bases at J; junction bases unmatched: 8. In germline, CDR1 is SGHTA, CDR2 FQGNSA. There are 15 residues in the CDR3.

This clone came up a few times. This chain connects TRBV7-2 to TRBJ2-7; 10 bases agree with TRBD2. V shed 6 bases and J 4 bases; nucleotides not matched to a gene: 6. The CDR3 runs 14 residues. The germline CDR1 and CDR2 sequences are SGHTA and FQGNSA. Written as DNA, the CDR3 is TGTGCCAGCAGACTAGCGGGATTAGTTTACGAGCAGTACTTC. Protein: CASRLAGLVYEQYF.

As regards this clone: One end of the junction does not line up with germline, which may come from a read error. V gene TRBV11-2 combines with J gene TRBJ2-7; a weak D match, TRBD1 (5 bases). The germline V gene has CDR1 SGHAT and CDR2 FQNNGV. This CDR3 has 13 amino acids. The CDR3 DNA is TGTGCCAGCAGCTTAGATCTGGGGCAGGGCCCCCATTTC. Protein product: CASSLDLGQGPHF.

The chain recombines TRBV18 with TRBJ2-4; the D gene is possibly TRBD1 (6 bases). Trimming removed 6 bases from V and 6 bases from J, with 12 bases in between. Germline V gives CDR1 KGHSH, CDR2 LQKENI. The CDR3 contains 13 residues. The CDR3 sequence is CASSEGHLNIQYF. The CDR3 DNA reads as TGTGCCAGCTCCGAGGGACACCTAAACATTCAGTACTTC.

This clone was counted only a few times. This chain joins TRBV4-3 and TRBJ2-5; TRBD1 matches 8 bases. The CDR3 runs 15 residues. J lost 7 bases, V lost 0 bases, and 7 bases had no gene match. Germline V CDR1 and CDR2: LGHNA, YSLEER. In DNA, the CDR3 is TGCGCCAGCAGCCAAGATACCGGGACAGGCACGACCCAGTACTTC. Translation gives CASSQDTGTGTTQYF.

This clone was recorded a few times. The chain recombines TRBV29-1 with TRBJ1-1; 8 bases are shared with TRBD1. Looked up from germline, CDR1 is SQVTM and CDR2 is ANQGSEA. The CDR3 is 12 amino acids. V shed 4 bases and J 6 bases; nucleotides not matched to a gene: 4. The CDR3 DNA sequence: TGCAGCGTTGGTGCAGGGGGCCCTGAAGCTTTCTTT. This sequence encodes CSVGAGGPEAFF. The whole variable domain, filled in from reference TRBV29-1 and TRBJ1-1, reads SAVISQKPSRDICQRGTSLTIQCQVDSQVTMMFWYRQQPGQSLTLIATANQGSEATYESGFVIDKFPISRPNLTFSTLTVSNMSPEDSSIYLCSVGAGGPEAFFGQGTRLTVV.

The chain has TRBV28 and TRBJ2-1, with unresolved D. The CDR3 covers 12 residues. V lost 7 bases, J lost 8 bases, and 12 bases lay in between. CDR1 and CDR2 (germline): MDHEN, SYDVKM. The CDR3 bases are TGTGCCAGCAAAACAATCGTTGATGAGCAGTTCTTC. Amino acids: CASKTIVDEQFF.

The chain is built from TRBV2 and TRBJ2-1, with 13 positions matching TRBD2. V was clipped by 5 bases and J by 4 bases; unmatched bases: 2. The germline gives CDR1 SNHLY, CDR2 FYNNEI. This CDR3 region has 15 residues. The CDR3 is CASSRGLAGYNEQFF. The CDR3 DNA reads TGTGCCAGCAGTAGGGGACTAGCGGGGTACAATGAGCAGTTCTTC.

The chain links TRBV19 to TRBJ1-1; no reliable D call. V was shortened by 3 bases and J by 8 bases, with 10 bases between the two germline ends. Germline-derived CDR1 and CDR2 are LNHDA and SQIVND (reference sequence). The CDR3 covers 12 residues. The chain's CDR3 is CASSILGGEAFF. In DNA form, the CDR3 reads TGTGCCAGTAGTATTCTGGGTGGGGAAGCTTTCTTT.

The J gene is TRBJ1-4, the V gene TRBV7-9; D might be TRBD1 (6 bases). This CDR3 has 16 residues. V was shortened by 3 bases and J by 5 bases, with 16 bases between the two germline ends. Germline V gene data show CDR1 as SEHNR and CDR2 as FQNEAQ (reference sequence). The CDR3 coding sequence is TGTGCCAGCAGCTTTTCTCTGACAGGAAGGAATGAAAAACTGTTTTTT. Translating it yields CASSFSLTGRNEKLFF.

CDR3 nucleotides: TGCGCCAGCAGCCTAGGACAGGGGGCCCTGAACACTGAAGCTTTCTTT. It yields the protein CASSLGQGALNTEAFF. This chain uses TRBV4-1 with TRBJ1-1; 11 nucleotides line up with TRBD1. The CDR3 has 16 amino acids. Germline-derived CDR1 and CDR2 are MGHRA and YSYEKL. V lost 4 bases to trimming and J lost 0 bases; unmatched junction nucleotides: 4.

The DNA for the CDR3 is TGCGCCAGCAGCCGGGCCCAGATGAACACTGAAGCTTTCTTT. Amino acid sequence: CASSRAQMNTEAFF. The V and J genes are TRBV4-3 and TRBJ1-1; D call uncertain. This CDR3 has 14 residues. CDR1 is LGHNA, CDR2 YSLEER, per germline. The germline V and J ends were trimmed by 4 bases and 0 bases, with 9 bases remaining between them.

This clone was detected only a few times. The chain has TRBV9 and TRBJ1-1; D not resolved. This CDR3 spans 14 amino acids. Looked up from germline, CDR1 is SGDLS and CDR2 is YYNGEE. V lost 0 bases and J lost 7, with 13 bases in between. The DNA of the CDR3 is TGTGCCAGCAGCGTAGCTTCCGGGGAAGGTGAAGCTTTCTTT. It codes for CASSVASGEGEAFF.